This paragraph reports one T cell receptor (beta chain). The antigen this receptor binds is unknown. No quality values exist for individual bases; no much larger clone is one base distant. TCRbeta CDR3 regions were amplified from genomic DNA by means of the immunoSEQ Assay, a bias-controlled multiplex PCR. The published analysis was carried out like this. The number of nucleated cells in each sample was estimated by amplification of reference gene primers within the assay. To quantify the absolute abundance of each unique TCRbeta CDR3 rearrangement, sequence reads were collapsed and filtered. For each sample, productive Simpson clonality was calculated by taking the square root of Simpson's diversity index across productive rearrangements. Here the immuneACCESS table is served through TCRdb, limited to in-frame sequences with V and J called. Missing clones are a known gap in these copies; in checked studies unresolved V genes cover under half, and the rest lacks a known reason. V, J and clone size were drawn from that table, and D and trimming were deduced from the DNA. The sample table shows under 300,000 clones, and 81% are seen once. The leading ten clones occupy 2.5% to 3% of the sample.

Trimmed from V: 8 bases; trimmed from J: 6 bases; junction bases lacking a gene match: 11. Spanning cysteine to phenylalanine, the CDR3 consists of 14 amino acids. The sequence is cut down to CDR3 DNA, 42 bases in frame from base 1. CDR1 and CDR2 (KGHSH, LQKENI) derive from the germline V gene. The data were obtained in a study of blood T cell repertoires in COVID-19 (dated by TCRdb to 2019 to 2021). Regarding the complete study: The collaborator samples originated in the United States, Italy and Spain and spanned the acute and convalescent phases of COVID-19. The sample metadata nearly always contained a de-identified subject ID, COVID-19 status, age in years and sex. Where HLA class I and class II types were available, the types were taken from metadata supplied by the sample provider, not from assay-based typing. The material from the prospective study consisted of cDNA or gDNA derived from T cells, B-cell-depleted T cells, or PBMCs. The repertoires were released in a freely available public database intended as a resource for research on the immune response to SARS-CoV-2. The dataset comprised deeply sampled blood TCRbeta repertoires from subjects exposed to, actively infected with, or recovered from COVID-19. The samples were drawn from the first 160 participants of the ongoing ImmuneRACE study and from over 950 subjects provided by 6 global collaborators.

Points the paper makes about the study in general: How much clinical and demographic metadata was included differed by source and by participant, and the metadata was provided uncurated.

Each collaborating institution followed its own protocols to collect whole blood in K2EDTA tubes. For TCRbeta analysis, collaborator samples were shipped as frozen whole blood, as isolated PBMCs, or as DNA extracted from either sample type. The sample consisted of peripheral blood. This chain is built from TRBV18 and TRBJ1-1, and TRBD1 aligns with 8 junction nucleotides. The source of this sequence is a woman between 55 and 75 years old with active or convalescent COVID-19. The CDR3 in this case is CASAQRQGTAEAFF. The bases read TGTGCCAGCGCTCAGAGACAGGGGACGGCTGAAGCTTTCTTT. The entire variable domain, with the stretches around the CDR3 drawn from the reference TRBV18 and TRBJ1-1 proteins, is NAGVMQNPRHLVRRRGQEARLRCSPMKGHSHVYWYRQLPEEGLKFMVYLQKENIIDESGMPKERFSAEFPKEGPSILRIQQVVRGDSAAYFCASAQRQGTAEAFFGQGTRLTVV.